The T cell receptor (beta chain) under discussion was sequenced for a study of CD8+ T cells in alopecia areata. Across the study: Scalp area affected, as a percentage, set the severity score of treated patients. Findings and caveats of the study: Scalp clonality dropped significantly under tofacitinib, as did expanded CD8+ top-100 clones. For baseline CD8+ expansion, any link to response stays uncertain with one nonresponder. Normal scalp showed lower clonality than lesional scalp, especially alopecia totalis/universalis.

Sequencing used cDNA as its template, made by extracting RNA and reverse transcribing it. The method was immunoSEQ multiplex PCR; TCRdb's version includes in-frame clones alone and lacks a portion of them. The profile covers about 74,000 clones, with 29% appearing a single time and approximately 15% taken by the ten largest. The sample holds a few counts of this clone. Its antigen remains unidentified. The germline V gene has CDR1 MNHNS and CDR2 SASEGT. The CDR3 has 13 residues. V lost 1 base and J 0 bases, leaving 4 bases between the germline ends. Treatment indicated: oral pan-JAK inhibitor, 5-10 mg twice daily.

The sample was CD8+ T cells sorted from blood, taken at week 4, from a patient treated with tofacitinib. The chain joins TRBV6-1 to TRBJ2-7; D is uncertain. This receptor was obtained from a human donor with alopecia areata. The DNA of the CDR3 is TGTGCCAGCAGTGAAGAGGTCTCCTACGAGCAGTACTTC. It encodes CASSEEVSYEQYF.